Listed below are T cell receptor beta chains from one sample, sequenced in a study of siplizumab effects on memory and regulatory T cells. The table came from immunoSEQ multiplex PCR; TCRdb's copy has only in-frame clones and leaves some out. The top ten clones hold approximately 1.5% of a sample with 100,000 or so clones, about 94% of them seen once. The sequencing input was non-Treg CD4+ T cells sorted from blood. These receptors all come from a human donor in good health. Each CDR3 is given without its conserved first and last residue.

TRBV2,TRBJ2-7,ASTATEISYEQY
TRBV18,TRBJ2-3,ASSPGLAASTDTQY
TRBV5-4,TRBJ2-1,ASSLGGGSSYNEQF
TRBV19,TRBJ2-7,ASSPYLGTAWRSRSYEQY
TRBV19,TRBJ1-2,ASSIEGRHGYT
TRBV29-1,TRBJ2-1,SVEALSGSLGEQF
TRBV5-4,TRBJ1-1,ASSRQGDNTEAF
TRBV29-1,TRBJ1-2,SVSLGQGYT
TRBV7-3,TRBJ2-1,ASSLSIRDSEQF
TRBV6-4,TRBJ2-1,ASSDSVVAGVSEQF
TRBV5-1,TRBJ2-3,ASSLTTSGSTDTQY
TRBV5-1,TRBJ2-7,ASSSRPASGSGYEQY
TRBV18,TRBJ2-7,ASSPVLAAYEQY
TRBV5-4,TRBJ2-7,ARSYRTREQY
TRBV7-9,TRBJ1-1,ASSLVQGTNTEAF
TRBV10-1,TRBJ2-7,ASSGGPYEQY
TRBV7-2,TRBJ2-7,ASSLYPPGTGPEQY
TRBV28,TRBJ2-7,ASSSLVGQGISYEQY
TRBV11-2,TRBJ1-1,ASSLTGTLTEAF
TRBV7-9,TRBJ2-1,ASSVSGIYNEQF
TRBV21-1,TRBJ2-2,ASPSSSGTPRGTGELF
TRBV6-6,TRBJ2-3,ASSYLGGTSTDTQY